This TCR beta chain was captured by sequencing in a study of cytomegalovirus exposure and HLA in healthy donors listed by TCRdb under 2017. Notes on the research overall: An earlier analysis of more than 550 of the donors reported approximately 260 Gb of sequence data and 95 million to 130 million unique TCR beta sequences obtained from 180 million or so T cells. An early release covering 550 to 650 HLA-typed donors comprised 300 to 350 gigabases of sequencing data and 85 million or so unique TCR sequences. Of the roughly 400 genotyped donors, 65% to 90% fell in the genetic ancestry cluster associated with self-reported Caucasian donors. The study aimed to test whether signatures of past pathogen exposure could be identified by cataloging public T cell receptors. Using immunosequencing, the study profiled T cell repertoires from around 680 subjects and related those repertoires to cytomegalovirus serostatus. Along with the roughly 700-subject first cohort, a separate validation cohort of some 130 different subjects was used. High-throughput TCR immunosequencing, statistical association of individual TCRs with disease status, and machine learning were combined to predict cytomegalovirus infection status. A later analysis re-examined previously published TCR beta repertoires from 610 or so donors and added high-resolution HLA genotyping to investigate patterns of TCR occurrence. In the later analysis, no new phenotypic data were used to find candidate immune exposures; instead, reliance was placed on TCR beta sequences and their occurrence across donors. An earlier analysis of some 500 of the donors used high-throughput TCR beta sequencing to judge whether each TCR beta V gene segment behaved as functional or pseudogenic. Alongside the repertoire data, information on donor age, sex, ethnicity and CMV serostatus was compiled. In a later genetic analysis, genome-wide SNP genotypes for about 65% of the 666 donors were used, and that subset was treated as a discovery cohort. All discovery cohort repertoires had been generated using a single sequencing platform. HLA typing included class I and class II loci at four-digit resolution. Typing coverage varied by locus: about 620-630 donors for A, B, C, DRB1 and DQB1; around 560 for DQA1; approximately 570 for DPA1; about 450 for DPB1. Roughly five DR-DQ haplotypes were handled as single units for association and clustering, since linkage in the cohort was strong. On average, 235,054 unique TCR beta nucleotide sequences were sequenced per donor among about 400 genotyped donors of the cohort, with roughly 18% of those sequences being non-productive.

Points the paper makes about the study in general: Assigning TCR associations to individual alleles was difficult when HLA alleles, especially DR and DQ, strongly co-occurred. Sequencing depth was assumed to be roughly uniform across donors in the presence/absence analyses, though that assumption may not hold. In a later analysis, several top co-occurrence clusters were reported to appear linked to parvovirus B19, influenza, CMV and Epstein-Barr virus. Because counts were too low, about 18 rarely observed V segments, including chromosome 9 orphons, were excluded from the earlier analysis of 587 of the donors. Across donors, most TCR sequences were observed very rarely, whereas some public TCRs were present in many individuals. In a later analysis, 16,951 TCR beta sequences were associated with specific HLA alleles at a false discovery rate of 0.05. Immune exposure information for the cohort was limited to CMV serostatus. In a later analysis, TCR association rates were found to vary across HLA loci, with the most associated TCRs seen for DRB1 alleles and the fewest for HLA-C alleles. Three of the identified cytomegalovirus-associated TCR beta chains were confirmed in vitro to be specific for cytomegalovirus antigens. Only TCR beta chains were sequenced in this cohort, and the absence of alpha or paired-chain data limited detectable features. The study listed 170 or so TCR beta chains as associated with cytomegalovirus. A later genetic analysis reported fewer N-insertions in productive TCRs among donors in an Asian-associated ancestry cluster than the roughly 670-donor mean. The sequencing pipeline was judged likely to have produced a cluster of highly shared sequence variants as a technical artifact. In an earlier analysis of some 550 of the donors, most TCR beta V segments were observed in productive rearrangements about 87% or about 30% of the time, broadly matching IMGT annotations. A further reported finding was that TCR beta sequences accurately predicted the HLA-A and HLA-B alleles for most subjects in the first cohort. Most CMV-associated TCR beta chains appeared to be HLA-restricted in a later analysis, and the HLA associations seemed to be driven largely by CMV exposure. The classifier was reported to diagnose cytomegalovirus status with high specificity and sensitivity in both the original and validation cohorts. Because HLA typing was unavailable for some donors at each locus, only the typed subset was used in association tests. It was suggested by the authors that the approach could potentially be generalized to other disease states and immunological phenotypes. Linkage disequilibrium might explain the correlated functional status among segregating V segments, but an unknown experimental factor could not be ruled out. The 87-base-pair reads could not distinguish some IMGT-functional V segments, including TRBV6-2 and TRBV6-3, so those segments were excluded. A later genetic analysis associated a missense DCLRE1C variant with V-gene and J-gene trimming of TCR beta chains, and an independent cohort replicated the association. A later analysis found that HLA-associated TCR beta chains were more clonally expanded and had lower generation probabilities than equally common non-associated chains.

V loses 6 bases of germline sequence and J loses 6 bases, and the interval between the two ends is 14 bases. The germline V gene supplies CDR1 SQVTM and CDR2 ANQGSEA. Including cysteine and phenylalanine, the CDR3 has 13 amino acids. The entry retains the CDR3 DNA only, 39 bases that are in frame from base 1. Receptor amplification or capture employed the immunoSEQ multiplex PCR assay. For the multiplex PCR, a mixture combining 60 forward primers for TCR Vbeta segments and 13 reverse primers for TCR Jbeta segments was used. Amplification of the CDR3 region of rearranged TCR beta genes was performed with a multiplex PCR assay on genomic DNA. The amplified TCR beta libraries were sequenced on the Illumina HiSeq System as 87-base-pair reads. Concerning the study's data processing: Across the 666 repertoires, a later analysis counted roughly 84 million unique TCR beta chains, about 10 million of which were shared by at least two donors. Raw reads were error-corrected and collapsed into unique sequences by a nearest-neighbor algorithm in which closely related sequences were merged to remove PCR and sequencing errors. Alignment of CDR3 sequences to IMGT reference sequences was used to assign V, D and J gene segments. For a sequence to be retained, a match of at least six nucleotides was required to both a V gene segment and a J gene segment. Rearrangements were classified as productive when the CDR3 lacked stop codons and remained in frame with V and J, and all other rearrangements were classified as non-productive. Following IMGT convention, CDR3 was defined as the stretch from the second conserved V-encoded cysteine up to the conserved J-encoded phenylalanine. Sequences without an unambiguous match to a single V gene segment were excluded from the earlier analysis of a few hundred of the donors. An earlier analysis of roughly 590 of the donors called V segments functional above 56.7% productive rearrangements and segregating when the between-donor standard deviation exceeded 5%. To diagnose cytomegalovirus status from the catalog of TCR beta chain sequences, a statistical classification framework was built. A later analysis assigned V and J genes by comparing TCR nucleotide sequences with IMGT/GENE-DB human TR gene sequences. Using the TCRdist pipeline, a later analysis assigned CDR3 sequences along with most-parsimonious VDJ recombination scenarios. In a later analysis, each TCR beta chain was defined by its CDR3 amino acid sequence together with its V-gene family, and reads without a unique V-gene family were excluded. A later analysis removed 550 to 700 highly shared, low-generation-probability nucleotide sequences to deal with suspected cross-contamination and a sequencing artifact. For each public chain, a later analysis derived a clonal expansion index from normalized ranks of inferred template counts within each repertoire. In a later analysis, generation probabilities were computed using a VDJ recombination model fitted to out-of-frame rearrangements, and the results were checked against IGoR. Hypergeometric tests were used in a later analysis to score TCR-TCR, TCR-HLA and TCR-CMV co-occurrence, with a repertoire-size bias correction applied to the TCR pairs. To estimate false discovery rates, a later analysis permuted the HLA or CMV assignments 20 times. In a later analysis, co-occurring TCRs were grouped using DBSCAN, and TCRdist sequence similarity was added for clustering within HLA-allele-positive subsets. Repertoires with fewer than 30,000 or more than 120,000 public chains were left out of co-occurrence clustering, as were about 5 repertoires with anomalous nucleotide sharing. The table comes from immuneACCESS by way of TCRdb, which keeps in-frame sequences with V and J called. Part of the clones is missing from these tables; in studies checked, under half for an unresolved V gene and the rest for unknown reasons. V and J calls and clone size follow that table, whereas D and trimming were derived from the DNA. The sample records 150,000 to 200,000 clones, about four fifths of which are singletons. The biggest ten clones account for around an eighth of the sample.

Points on this clone: It has no known antigen specificity. No base qualities exist here, and no much larger clone lies one base off it.

The cohort was made up of 650 to 700 healthy bone marrow donors. All cohort members were sampled while nominally healthy, although unrecorded immune exposures were likely present. The donor tested CMV seropositive and was one of the 289 seropositive cohort members. A peripheral blood sample was collected from each donor, and TCR beta sequencing was performed on peripheral blood mononuclear cells. Genomic DNA extraction from the blood cell samples was performed with the Qiagen DNeasy Blood Extraction Kit. Sample: PBMCs. The V and J genes are TRBV29-1 and TRBJ2-2; 6 matching bases give a weak D call of TRBD2. This clonotype was sampled from a woman aged 30 to 39 in good health and CMV-seropositive. CDR3 region: CSVDRGYAGELFF. The nucleotides read TGCAGCGTGGATCGGGGGTACGCCGGGGAGCTGTTTTTT.